Detailed here is one T cell receptor beta chain. What it recognizes is unknown. The record originates from a study of cytomegalovirus exposure and HLA in healthy donors. Study-level findings and limits: Association with HLA alleles at 0.05 false discovery rate was found for around 15,000 TCR beta sequences in a later analysis.

PCR primers comprised 60 Vbeta and 13 Jbeta primers. Sequencing was performed with immunoSEQ multiplex PCR; in TCRdb, only in-frame clones are kept and a portion is missing. The table shows around 130,000 clones, with more than 55% occurring only once. There are 16 residues in the CDR3. Germline V CDR1 and CDR2: MGHDK, SYGVNS. V was trimmed by 1 base and J by 4 bases, leaving 16 bases between them. At sampling all donors were nominally healthy, likely with unrecorded immune exposures. Sequencing used PBMCs. This chain connects TRBV25-1 to TRBJ1-1; maybe TRBD1 (6 bases). This TCR was sampled from a woman in her sixties in good health and CMV-seronegative. DNA for the CDR3: TGTGCCAGCAGTGAATCTAAGATAGGGGGTGGCACTGAAGCTTTCTTT. The encoded protein is CASSESKIGGGTEAFF.